The clone carrying this T cell receptor beta chain was counted once. These data belong to a study of blood T cell repertoires in COVID-19. Turning to the study itself: Acute-phase and convalescent COVID-19 samples originated in the United States, Italy and Spain.

As originally analysed: How many nucleated cells were present was estimated from reference gene primer amplification. Repertoires were generated with immunoSEQ multiplex PCR, while TCRdb's copy carries only in-frame clones and drops some. That table is the source of V, J and clone size, and D and trimming were worked out from the DNA. The sample includes 150,000 to 200,000 clones, more than 75% seen only once; the top ten take roughly a sixth. The V end lost 4 bases, the J end lost 1 base, and 10 bases lay between the germline ends. This CDR3 comprises 15 residues. Germline values: CDR1 KGHDR, CDR2 SFDVKD.

This sequence originates from a woman between 50 and 59 years old who had recovered from COVID-19. Source material: PBMCs or T cells enriched from blood (not recorded which). The chain couples TRBV24-1 to TRBJ2-4; no clear D gene. CDR3 in DNA: TGTGCCACCAGTGAGTGTACTTTTGCCAAAAACATTCAGTACTTC. Residues: CATSECTFAKNIQYF.